Sequencing of this T cell receptor beta chain was carried out in a study of siplizumab effects on memory and regulatory T cells. General study points: Proliferating Tregs in siplizumab cultures were never verified as suppressive. The authors could not assign a naive or memory phenotype to roughly 80-96% of proliferating CD4+ or CD8+ clones.

In germline, CDR1 is SGHVS, CDR2 FNYEAQ. Trimming cost V 5 bases and J 5 bases, with 22 bases left between them. The CDR3 spans 17 residues. Here immunoSEQ multiplex PCR was the method, and the copy in TCRdb shows in-frame clones only, minus some. The repertoire consists of about 100,000 clones, with 85% to 95% occurring once and the leading ten covering approximately 1.4%. This clone was seen just once. Its target is unknown. The sample was non-Treg CD4+ T cells sorted from blood. The origin of this receptor is a human donor in good health. The chain uses TRBV7-6 and TRBJ2-1; TRBD2 is a possible D gene (6 bases). CDR3 bases: TGTGCCAGCAGCCCTGGGGGGTCGCGGGCAATCCACAATGAGCAGTTCTTC. Protein product: CASSPGGSRAIHNEQFF.